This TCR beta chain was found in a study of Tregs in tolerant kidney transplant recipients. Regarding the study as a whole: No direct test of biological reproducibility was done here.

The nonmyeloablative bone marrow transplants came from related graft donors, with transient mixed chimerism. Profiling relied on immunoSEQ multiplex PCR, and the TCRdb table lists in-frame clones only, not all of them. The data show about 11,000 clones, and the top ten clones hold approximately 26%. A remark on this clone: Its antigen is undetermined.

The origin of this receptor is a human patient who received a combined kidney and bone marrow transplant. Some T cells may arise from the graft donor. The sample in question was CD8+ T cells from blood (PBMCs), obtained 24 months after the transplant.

CDR3 DNA (partial): TGCGCCAGCAGCTTGGCCCGGCAGGGGGGTACTGAA. Encoded protein: CASSLARQGGTE. The complete CDR3 sequence is CASSLARQGGTEAFF. The rearrangement links TRBV5-1 to TRBJ1-1; 7 bases line up with TRBD1. The read is 3 residues too short to cover the CDR3 end, so that end is filled in from the germline J gene. The V and J ends lost 0 bases and 5 bases, in that order; junction bases with no gene match: 7. The CDR3 extends over 15 amino acids. Germline-derived CDR1 and CDR2 are SGHRS and YFSETQ.